Listed below are T cell receptor beta chains from one sample, sequenced in a study of blood T cell repertoires in COVID-19. TCRdb's table, derived via immunoSEQ multiplex PCR, lists solely in-frame clones and lacks some. This table holds around 370,000 clones, almost 90% found once. The sequencing sample was made of peripheral blood. Receptor source: a woman in her sixties or seventies with COVID-19, enrolled during active disease. Both conserved end residues are part of each CDR3. D genes are given only for firm matches. Only part of the rows carry a size: once, few, many, or a class if the clone is expanded.

clone size	V gene	J gene	D gene	CDR3 DNA	CDR3 protein
once	TRBV5-1	TRBJ2-3	TRBD2	TGCGCCAGCAGCTTACTAGCGGGGGGAATGGCAGATACGCAGTATTTT	CASSLLAGGMADTQYF
NA	TRBV7-2	TRBJ2-2	NA	TGTGCCAGCAGCCTCAGGTACACCGGGGAGCTGTTTTTT	CASSLRYTGELFF
NA	TRBV2	TRBJ1-5	TRBD1	TGTGCCAGCAGGGGAGACAGGGATCCGAATCAGCCCCAGCATTTT	CASRGDRDPNQPQHF
NA	TRBV7-7	TRBJ1-1	TRBD1	TGTGCCAGCAGCTTACCCCGGGACAGGGTTAGGGTCACTGAAGCTTTCTTT	CASSLPRDRVRVTEAFF
NA	TRBV6-5	TRBJ1-2	NA	TGTGCCAGCAGTTCCCTCGACAAGGGGAGCTACACCTTC	CASSSLDKGSYTF
NA	TRBV7-8	TRBJ1-1	NA	TGTGCCAGCAGCTTAGGGGAAGGGGTTGAAGCTTTCTTT	CASSLGEGVEAFF
NA	TRBV6-2/TRBV6-3	TRBJ2-7	TRBD1	TGTGCCAGCAGTTTCCGGGACAGCGAGATCTACGAGCAGTACTTC	CASSFRDSEIYEQYF
NA	TRBV27	TRBJ1-2	NA	TGTGCCAGCAGTCCCAACCCGTCAGGGGCCGATGGCTACACCTTC	CASSPNPSGADGYTF
NA	TRBV6-5	TRBJ2-5	TRBD2	TGTGCCAGCAGTTACATGGGACTAGCGGGGCAAGAGACCCAGTACTTC	CASSYMGLAGQETQYF
NA	TRBV9	TRBJ1-2	TRBD1	TGTGCCAGCAGCGTACACCGGGACAGGGAAGGTCATGGCTACACCTTC	CASSVHRDREGHGYTF
NA	TRBV11-2	TRBJ1-6	TRBD1	TGTGCCAGCAGCTCCGGGACAGTCTCATCACCCCTCCACTTT	CASSSGTVSSPLHF
few	TRBV6-5	TRBJ1-6	NA	TGTGCCAGCACGGCCAGGGACTCTAATTCACCCCTCCACTTT	CASTARDSNSPLHF
NA	TRBV27	TRBJ2-7	TRBD2	TGTGCCAGCAGCGGGGGGGATTCCTCCTACGAGCAGTACTTC	CASSGGDSSYEQYF
NA	TRBV7-2	TRBJ2-1	NA	TGTGCCAGCAGAAGAGGACAGTCCTACAATGAGCAGTTCTTC	CASRRGQSYNEQFF
NA	TRBV7-8	TRBJ1-1	TRBD1	TGTGCCAGCAGCCCATTCGGACAGGGCCTTGAAGCTTTCTTT	CASSPFGQGLEAFF
NA	TRBV28	TRBJ1-2	TRBD1	TGTGCCAGCAGTTACAGGGGGCCAACCCCTAACTATGGCTACACCTTC	CASSYRGPTPNYGYTF
NA	TRBV9	TRBJ2-5	NA	TGTGCCAGCAGCGTAGCAGGGACTCTCCAAGAGACCCAGTACTTC	CASSVAGTLQETQYF
NA	TRBV5-1	TRBJ2-7	TRBD2	TGCGCCAGCAGCTTGAACGGGGGGGACTACGAGCAGTACTTC	CASSLNGGDYEQYF
NA	TRBV18	TRBJ2-1	TRBD2	TGTGCCAGCTCACCCACTAGCGACTACAATGAGCAGTTCTTC	CASSPTSDYNEQFF
NA	TRBV7-2	TRBJ1-1	TRBD1	TGTGCCAGCAGCCCCGGACAGGTGCACACTGAAGCTTTCTTT	CASSPGQVHTEAFF
once	TRBV5-1	TRBJ2-5	TRBD1	TGCGCCAGCAGCTGGGGAGACAGGGACCAAGAGACCCAGTACTTC	CASSWGDRDQETQYF
once	TRBV7-2	TRBJ2-1	NA	TGTGCCAGCAGCTTAGAGGGCCGAGGGGGATACAATGAGCAGTTCTTC	CASSLEGRGGYNEQFF
NA	TRBV27	TRBJ1-2	TRBD1	TGTGCCAGCAGTCCCGGACAGGGGGCTGGAGGCTACACCTTC	CASSPGQGAGGYTF
NA	TRBV11-2	TRBJ1-2	TRBD1	TGTGCCAGCAGCCAACAGGACAGGGTGGCTGGCTACACCTTC	CASSQQDRVAGYTF
NA	TRBV7-6	TRBJ2-1	TRBD2	TGTGCCAGCAGCTTAGTCGGGGGGGACAATGAGCAGTTCTTC	CASSLVGGDNEQFF
once	TRBV29-1	TRBJ1-1	NA	TGCAGCGTTGTGGGGGCCAGGGGAGGGATGAACACTGAAGCTTTCTTT	CSVVGARGGMNTEAFF
NA	TRBV6-6	TRBJ1-6	TRBD1	TGTGCCAGCACCCTACAGGGGGCGCGGTCACCCCTCCACTTT	CASTLQGARSPLHF
NA	TRBV2	TRBJ2-1	TRBD2	TGTGCCAGCAGTAAGACTAGCGGGGGAAACAATGAGCAGTTCTTC	CASSKTSGGNNEQFF
once	TRBV19	TRBJ1-6	NA	TGTGCCAGTAGTATTGGGTGGGAGGCAACCAATTCACCCCTCCACTTT	CASSIGWEATNSPLHF